The sequence of this T cell receptor (beta chain) was determined in a study of blood T cell repertoires in COVID-19. Measured with immunoSEQ multiplex PCR; TCRdb has only the in-frame clones, and not every one. The sample holds some 220,000 clones, roughly 80% seen once. The V and J ends lost 4 bases and 3 bases respectively, with 14 bases between them. The germline CDR1 and CDR2 sequences are WSHSY and SAAADI. This CDR3 has 15 amino acids. The sequenced sample consisted of peripheral blood. The TCR comes from a woman aged 65 to 85 with acute or convalescent COVID-19. This chain joins TRBV10-2 and TRBJ2-3; tentative D call: TRBD1 (5 bases). CDR3 residues: CASSGGRPKTDTQYF. The CDR3 coding sequence is TGCGCCAGCAGTGGGGGCCGGCCTAAAACAGATACGCAGTATTTT.